The source of this T cell receptor (beta chain) is a study of T cell repertoires in cytomegalovirus infection. Findings and caveats of the study: Cumulated frequencies of public TCR beta families served to identify carriers of CMV plus the relevant HLA.

Germline V gene data show CDR1 as MNHEY and CDR2 as SVGEGT. V lost 11 bases to trimming and J lost 5 bases; unmatched junction nucleotides: 11. This CDR3 comprises 13 residues. TCRdb re-called the reads through MiXCR, storing one row per CDR3 protein. The data hold hundreds of thousands of distinct CDR3 sequences, with roughly 31% observed a single time. This clonotype was recorded a few times. The antigen is undetermined. This TCR derives from a human donor in good health (CMV status not recorded). Some clones in this sample may be carry-over from other donors' samples. This chain links TRBV6-2 or TRBV6-3 with TRBJ1-1; 7 nucleotides match TRBD1. The sample consisted of cultured CD8+ T cells from PBMCs, taken from culture after CMV antigen stimulation. In DNA, the CDR3 is TGTGCCGGGCAGACAGGGACGAATACTGAAGCTTTCTTT. Its protein is CAGQTGTNTEAFF.